The next 31 T cell receptor beta chains were all read from a single sample in a study of regulatory T cells in long-lasting Graves disease (dated by TCRdb to the early 2020s). In the paper's terms, the time point label means: newly diagnosed GD, antithyroid drugs for less than 3 months. For both TCR sequencing and RNA sequencing, RNA was extracted from PBMCs using TRIzol. To prepare the library, multiplex PCR was applied. Data came from an Illumina HiSeq 4000. TCR beta libraries were built with iRepertoire HTBI primers and Arm-PCR amplification of CDR3 regions. TCRdb handled the public reads itself, with Q25 trimming in fastp and clone calling in MiXCR, and kept productive beta chains. CDR3 protein sequences are deduplicated, and each keeps its most common genes and DNA. Present in this sample are about 380,000 distinct CDR3 sequences, less than 20% of which were seen just once. About 24% of the sample goes to the ten largest clones.

Sequencing was performed on peripheral blood mononuclear cells (PBMCs), taken at new diagnosis, from a patient treated with antithyroid drugs. Receptors originate from a female donor with Graves disease.

Many counts were recorded for this clonotype. This chain uses TRBV19 with TRBJ1-5; D is ambiguous. The CDR3 extends over 13 amino acids. Looked up from germline, CDR1 is LNHDA and CDR2 is SQIVND (reference sequence). V dropped 6 bases and J dropped 6 bases, with 12 bases sitting between them. CDR3 sequence (DNA): TGTGCCAGTAGCCTTGCCCTCGGTCAGCCCCAGCATTTT. The encoded protein is CASSLALGQPQHF.

As to this clonotype: Since a far larger clone is one base different, this is likely a read error. The chain is built from TRBV11-3 and TRBJ2-3, with 8 bases fitting TRBD2. The end of the DNA is better explained by TRBJ2-7, so the J call may be wrong. The germline CDR1 and CDR2 sequences are SGHNT and YENEEA. The CDR3 has 15 amino acids. DNA of the CDR3: TGTGCCAGCAGCTTTCCTGCGGGAGGACTCGCCGAGCAGTACTTC. This sequence encodes CASSFPAGGLAEQYF.

This clonotype has only one observation. V gene TRBV28 combines with J gene TRBJ2-7; no reliable D call. Trimming pared 2 bases from V and 3 bases from J, leaving 17 bases between. Germline loops: CDR1 MDHEN, CDR2 SYDVKM. This CDR3 is 16 amino acids long. In DNA form, the CDR3 reads TGTGCCAGCAGTTTACCCCCAGTTGGTATTGGCTACGAGCAGTACTTC. The encoded protein is CASSLPPVGIGYEQYF.

This clonotype was seen at least ten times. The V and J genes are TRBV20-1 and TRBJ2-7; perhaps D is TRBD1 or TRBD2 (5 bases each). Between the trimmed V and J ends, which lost 6 bases and 7 bases, there was a span of 16 bases. From germline, CDR1 is DFQATT and CDR2 SNEGSKA (reference sequence). This CDR3 region has 12 residues. The CDR3 nucleotides read TGCAGTGCCCCAGAGGGGCCGGTAGAGCAGTACTTC. Its protein is CSAPEGPVEQYF.

At least ten counts were recorded for this clonotype. The chain combines TRBV20-1 with TRBJ2-1; 13 nucleotides align to TRBD2. CDR1 DFQATT and CDR2 SNEGSKA come from the germline V gene (reference sequence). V lost 5 bases, J lost 0 bases, and 10 bases stayed unmatched. The CDR3 contains 18 residues. CDR3 in DNA: TGCAGTGCTCTCACCGGGACTAGCGGGGTTAGCTCCTACAATGAGCAGTTCTTC. This translates into CSALTGTSGVSSYNEQFF.

This clonotype was observed many times. The chain couples TRBV7-3 to TRBJ1-1, with no clear D. The CDR3 is 12 amino acids. Trimming left V 7 bases short and J 5 bases short, with 11 bases between. The germline gives CDR1 SGHTA, CDR2 FQGTGA. The CDR3 region has the DNA TGTGCCAGCAACATGTCCTATACTGAAGCTTTCTTT. Translated: CASNMSYTEAFF.

This clonotype showed up many times. The gene calls are TRBV10-3 and TRBJ1-1, with a tentative D call TRBD1 (5 bases). Trimming took off 2 bases at V and 0 bases at J, with 10 bases between the two ends. The CDR3 contains 15 residues. Germline CDR1 and CDR2: ENHRY and SYGVKD. CDR3 coding DNA: TGTGCCATCAGTGAGCGACAGCCCATGAACACTGAAGCTTTCTTT. Its protein is CAISERQPMNTEAFF.

This clonotype was recorded at least ten times. This chain links TRBV18 with TRBJ2-7, with D perhaps given as TRBD1 or TRBD2 (5 bases each). The CDR3 consists of 15 residues. The V and J ends lost 3 bases and 1 base respectively, with 13 bases between them. In germline, CDR1 is KGHSH, CDR2 LQKENI. CDR3 bases: TGTGCCAGCTCACCTCCGGGACCCCGATCCTACGAGCAGTACTTC. Protein product: CASSPPGPRSYEQYF.

This clonotype was counted ten times or more. The chain has TRBV29-1 and TRBJ1-1; D remains unclear. The V gene lost 3 bases and the J gene lost 6 bases, with 5 bases spanning the gap. Germline CDR1 and CDR2: SQVTM and ANQGSEA. This CDR3 has 10 residues. CDR3 sequence reads: CSVDDAEAFF. For the CDR3, the DNA is TGCAGCGTTGACGACGCTGAAGCTTTCTTT. Together with reference TRBV29-1 and TRBJ1-1, the CDR3 gives the full variable domain: SAVISQKPSRDICQRGTSLTIQCQVDSQVTMMFWYRQQPGQSLTLIATANQGSEATYESGFVIDKFPISRPNLTFSTLTVSNMSPEDSSIYLCSVDDAEAFFGQGTRLTVV.

This clonotype was counted a few times. This sequence joins TRBV12-3 or TRBV12-4 and TRBJ1-1, with 7 nucleotides matching TRBD1. The CDR3 length is 12 residues. V shed 10 bases and J 9 bases; nucleotides not matched to a gene: 11. The CDR3 sequence: CANSPGTEKAFF. The CDR3, as DNA: TGTGCCAACAGCCCCGGGACAGAGAAAGCTTTCTTT.

Details on this clonotype: This could be a read error, since a much larger clone is one nucleotide away. The chain is built from TRBV11-3 and TRBJ2-2; a weak D match, TRBD2 (6 bases). Between the trimmed V and J ends, which lost 4 bases and 6 bases, there was a span of 18 bases. The CDR3 has 16 amino acids. Germline-derived CDR1 and CDR2 are SGHNT and YENEEA. DNA of the CDR3: TGTGCCAGCAGCTCAGGAGGAGGGGACTTCGCCGGGGAGCTGTTTTTT. As protein: CASSSGGGDFAGELFF.

Only a few counts were recorded for this clonotype. This chain joins TRBV7-2 and TRBJ1-1; no definite D call. Trimming shortened V by 5 bases and J by 11 bases, and 18 bases separated the two germline ends. The CDR3 is 13 residues long. Germline V gene data show CDR1 as SGHTA and CDR2 as FQGNSA. CDR3 loop: CASSLQSRSGAFF. Written as DNA, the CDR3 is TGTGCCAGCAGCCTACAATCCCGTAGTGGGGCTTTCTTT.

This clonotype was detected many times. The chain couples TRBV12-3 or TRBV12-4 to TRBJ1-2; TRBD1 is a possible D gene (5 bases). V was clipped by 7 bases and J by 2 bases, with 11 bases between them. CDR3 length: 13 amino acids. The CDR3 nucleotides are TGTGCCAGCACCTCAGGGCGCAACTATGGCTACACCTTC. Protein product: CASTSGRNYGYTF.

This clonotype was counted many times. The chain links TRBV5-1 to TRBJ1-5; 10 bases are shared with TRBD1. The CDR3 is made up of 15 amino acids. Trimming at V came to 4 bases and at J to 6 bases, leaving 7 bases not matched to a gene. Germline assignment: CDR1 SGHRS and CDR2 YFSETQ. The CDR3: CASSQTGGPSQPQHF. For the CDR3, the DNA is TGCGCCAGCAGCCAGACAGGGGGCCCCAGTCAGCCCCAGCATTTT.

This clonotype was detected many times. The chain couples TRBV12-5 to TRBJ1-1, with TRBD1 identical over 10 bases. Germline V gene lookup returns CDR1 LGHNT and CDR2 FRNRAP. V lost 1 base and J lost 5; bases outside the gene matches: 4. The CDR3 runs 15 residues. The CDR3 DNA sequence: TGTGCTAGTGGTTTGGGGAGACAGGGGGCGACTGAAGCTTTCTTT. This codes for CASGLGRQGATEAFF.

In this sample, this clonotype turned up many times. This rearrangement joins TRBV11-2 to TRBJ2-7; the match to TRBD2 covers 9 bases. The CDR3 length is 14 residues. V was pared by 5 bases and J by 0 bases, with 2 bases of the junction left unmatched. Germline loops: CDR1 SGHAT, CDR2 FQNNGV. This CDR3 reads CASSLGLASYEQYF. The DNA for the CDR3 is TGTGCCAGCAGCCTGGGACTAGCCTCCTACGAGCAGTACTTC.

Ten or more counts support this clonotype. The chain is built from TRBV19 and TRBJ1-1, with TRBD1 matching over 7 bases. The CDR3 runs to 14 residues. The V gene end was trimmed by 7 bases and the J gene end by 1 base; junction bases not matched to a gene: 6. Germline V gene data show CDR1 as LNHDA and CDR2 as SQIVND (reference sequence). The CDR3 coding sequence is TGTGCCAGTATAAGGACAGGAGGGAACACTGAAGCTTTCTTT. Its protein product is CASIRTGGNTEAFF. Variable domain in full (rest from reference TRBV19 and TRBJ1-1): DGGITQSPKYLFRKEGQNVTLSCEQNLNHDAMYWYRQDPGQGLRLIYYSQIVNDFQKGDIAEGYSVSREKKESFPLTVTSAQKNPTAFYLCASIRTGGNTEAFFGQGTRLTVV.

This clonotype was observed many times. V usage is TRBV7-3 and J usage is TRBJ2-5; 10 bases are a match to TRBD2. V lost 5 bases and J lost 1; bases outside the gene matches: 13. Per the germline V gene, CDR1 is SGHTA and CDR2 is FQGTGA. CDR3 length: 18 residues. The CDR3 is CASSPRSGGAYGQETQYF. The CDR3 DNA reads TGTGCCAGCAGCCCGAGGAGCGGGGGGGCCTACGGCCAAGAGACCCAGTACTTC.

This clonotype was seen at least ten times. In nucleotides, the CDR3 is TGTGCCAGCAGTGAATCTGGGGGACAGACCTACAATGAGCAGTTCTTC. It specifies CASSESGGQTYNEQFF. The chain has TRBV2 and TRBJ2-1; 7 nucleotides agree with TRBD1. Germline V gives CDR1 SNHLY, CDR2 FYNNEI. The CDR3 loop spans 16 amino acids. Trimming cost V 2 bases and J 2 bases; bases outside gene matches: 6.

This clonotype has only a few counts. The V and J genes are TRBV6-1 and TRBJ1-1; 7 nucleotides agree with TRBD1. Germline loops: CDR1 MNHNS, CDR2 SASEGT. This CDR3 has 17 amino acids. J gave up 5 bases and V 6 bases, and 18 bases lay outside the gene matches. The CDR3, as DNA: TGTGCCAGCAGGCTACAGGGGACCAAAGGGGATAGGACTGAAGCTTTCTTT. Protein: CASRLQGTKGDRTEAFF.

This clonotype was seen ten or more times. The chain couples TRBV28 to TRBJ1-6; D call uncertain. Trimming pared 6 bases from V and 1 base from J, leaving 10 bases between. The CDR3 extends over 15 amino acids. Per the germline V gene, CDR1 is MDHEN and CDR2 is SYDVKM. The chain's CDR3 is CASSPKWSYNSPLHF. CDR3 nucleotide sequence: TGTGCCAGCAGCCCGAAGTGGTCCTATAATTCACCCCTCCACTTT.

CDR3 coding DNA: TGTGCCAGCAGCTTGGGGCAGACAACTAATGAAAAACTGTTTTTT. Translated, it gives CASSLGQTTNEKLFF. This chain uses TRBV5-6 with TRBJ1-4; D not resolved. Germline V lookup: CDR1 SGHDT, CDR2 YYEEEE. CDR3 length: 15 amino acids. V gave up 0 bases and J gave up 0 bases, with 6 bases separating them.

This clonotype was seen many times. V is TRBV30 and J is TRBJ1-2, with D uncertain. Germline CDR1 and CDR2: GTSNPN and SVGIG (reference sequence). The CDR3 covers 12 residues. The V and J ends lost 4 bases and 8 bases respectively, with 14 bases between them. The CDR3 region has the DNA TGTGCCTGGACCAGGACGGCGGGAGGCTACACCTTC. Amino acids: CAWTRTAGGYTF.

This clonotype was recorded at least ten times. V is TRBV29-1 and J is TRBJ1-1, with a weak D call TRBD1 (6 bases). Germline V gives CDR1 SQVTM, CDR2 ANQGSEA. Between the trimmed V and J ends, which lost 8 bases and 4 bases, there was a span of 17 bases. The CDR3 is made up of 13 amino acids. As DNA, the CDR3 is TGCAGCACACTACAGGGCGGAGGCACTGAAGCTTTCTTT. It specifies CSTLQGGGTEAFF.

Only a few counts were recorded for this clonotype. V is TRBV7-2 and J is TRBJ2-1; TRBD2 matches 14 bases. V gave up 6 bases and J gave up 9 bases; unmatched junction bases: 16. CDR1 SGHTA and CDR2 FQGNSA come from the germline V gene. This CDR3 contains 18 residues. The CDR3 bases are TGTGCCAGCAGACTCACTGGGGAGACTAGCGGGAGGGGAGGTGAGCAGTTCTTC. The encoded protein is CASRLTGETSGRGGEQFF.

This clonotype was observed many times. V usage is TRBV7-2 and J usage is TRBJ2-1; perhaps TRBD2 as D (5 bases). The germline V and J ends were trimmed by 5 bases and 9 bases, with 26 bases remaining between them. Germline values: CDR1 SGHTA, CDR2 FQGNSA. This CDR3 has 17 residues. As DNA, the CDR3 is TGTGCCAGCAGCCCAAGGACTGGAAATGGCTACAACACTGAGCAGTTCTTC. This gives the protein CASSPRTGNGYNTEQFF.

This clonotype was detected ten times or more. The chain is built from TRBV12-3 or TRBV12-4 and TRBJ1-1; 7 nucleotides line up with TRBD1. This CDR3 has 13 amino acids. Unmatched junction bases numbered 5, after V lost 3 bases and J lost 7 bases. CDR3: CASSFNRGGEAFF. DNA for the CDR3: TGTGCCAGCAGTTTCAACAGGGGAGGTGAAGCTTTCTTT.

The J gene is TRBJ2-3, the V gene TRBV5-6; 7 positions match TRBD1. Germline values: CDR1 SGHDT, CDR2 YYEEEE. The CDR3 runs to 13 residues. The V and J ends lost 5 bases and 10 bases, in that order; junction bases with no gene match: 10. In DNA, the CDR3 is TGTGCCAGCAGACCAACAGGGGTGCGGTCGCAGTATTTT. This translates into CASRPTGVRSQYF.

On this clonotype itself: At one boundary the junction diverges from the germline segment, which might be a read error. The V and J genes are TRBV19 and TRBJ1-4; 8 bases map to TRBD1. CDR3 length: 8 amino acids. The germline V gene has CDR1 LNHDA and CDR2 SQIVND (reference sequence). CDR3 in DNA: TGTGCCAGCGGACAGGGAATTTTT. Its protein product is CASGQGIF.

The chain carries TRBV7-9 and TRBJ2-2; D remains unclear. The germline CDR1 and CDR2 sequences are SEHNR and FQNEAQ (reference sequence). V dropped 1 base and J dropped 2 bases, with 8 bases sitting between them. This CDR3 spans 15 amino acids. DNA of the CDR3: TGTGCCAGCAGCTTAGTTACAGATAACACCGGGGAGCTGTTTTTT. Its translation is CASSLVTDNTGELFF.

This clonotype was recorded at least ten times. The chain carries TRBV6-1 and TRBJ1-1; 7 bases match TRBD1. The CDR3 has 14 amino acids. The germline gives CDR1 MNHNS, CDR2 SASEGT. Trimming cost V 7 bases and J 3 bases; bases outside gene matches: 8. Here the CDR3 DNA reads TGTGCCAGCACCTCCCCGGGACAGTACACTGAAGCTTTCTTT. Protein: CASTSPGQYTEAFF.